Listed here are 7 T cell receptor beta chains from one sample, sequenced in a study of shared clonotypes between healthy human individuals. The table came from immunoSEQ multiplex PCR; TCRdb's copy has only in-frame clones and leaves some out. The sample yields around 340,000 clones, around 67% seen once. The sequenced sample consisted of memory CD4+ T cells sorted from blood. The subset denotes: CD45RA-negative fraction. These receptors were taken from a man aged 30 to 45 in good health.

J is TRBJ2-7 and V is TRBV2, with D unresolved. CDR1 is SNHLY and CDR2 is FYNNEI in the germline V gene. The CDR3 contains 12 residues. With 0 bases removed from V and 11 bases from J, the gap between germline ends came to 11 bases. In DNA, the CDR3 is TGTGCCAGCAGTGAAGCGTCTTTCTCTGAGTACTTC. Its translation is CASSEASFSEYF.

The chain is built from TRBV29-1 and TRBJ2-5, with TRBD1 matching over 8 bases. Germline V gives CDR1 SQVTM, CDR2 ANQGSEA. This CDR3 contains 13 residues. The V and J ends lost 7 bases and 2 bases, in that order; junction bases with no gene match: 6. The CDR3 region has the DNA TGCAGCGCCCGACAGGGGATGCAAGAGACCCAGTACTTC. This gives the protein CSARQGMQETQYF.

This sequence joins TRBV5-8 and TRBJ2-1; D not certain. Germline CDR1 and CDR2: SGHTS and YDEGEE. Trimming cost V 4 bases and J 8 bases, with 4 bases left between them. This CDR3 region has 10 residues. CDR3 in DNA: TGTGCCAGCAGCCGCTATGAGCAGTTCTTC. Encoded protein: CASSRYEQFF.

The gene calls are TRBV9 and TRBJ2-3; the D is unclear. The CDR3 is 14 residues long. Looked up from germline, CDR1 is SGDLS and CDR2 is YYNGEE. Trimming took 4 bases from V and 2 from J, leaving 11 bases between them. In DNA form, the CDR3 reads TGTGCCAGCAGCCCCCGGCCATCCACAGATACGCAGTATTTT. This sequence encodes CASSPRPSTDTQYF.

The chain recombines TRBV28 with TRBJ1-1, with 8 bases that match TRBD1. V lost 3 bases and J lost 10; bases outside the gene matches: 10. The germline gives CDR1 MDHEN, CDR2 SYDVKM. This CDR3 spans 14 amino acids. The CDR3 reads CASSFQGARAAAFF. As DNA, the CDR3 is TGTGCCAGCAGTTTTCAGGGGGCTCGGGCGGCAGCTTTCTTT.

The chain links TRBV15 to TRBJ2-7; D uncertain. Per germline, CDR1 LNHNV and CDR2 YYDKDF (reference sequence). V was clipped by 1 base and J by 1 base, with 11 bases between them. The CDR3 is 15 amino acids. This CDR3 is CATSRAGAASYEQYF. For the CDR3, the DNA is TGTGCCACCAGCAGAGCCGGTGCAGCTTCCTACGAGCAGTACTTC.

This clone has only a few counts. The rearrangement joins TRBV9 to TRBJ2-1; D might be TRBD1 or TRBD2, each matching 5 bases. Germline V gene data show CDR1 as SGDLS and CDR2 as YYNGEE. The ends were cut back, 6 bases at V and 8 bases at J, with 18 bases in the middle. The length of the CDR3 is 14 residues. CDR3 region: CASTYSGTPDEQFF. CDR3 in DNA: TGTGCCAGCACCTATTCCGGGACCCCGGATGAGCAGTTCTTC.